This TCR beta chain was identified during a study of T cells in localized non-small cell lung cancer. The CDR3 covers 16 residues. Germline CDR1 and CDR2: SSHAT and FNYEAQ (reference sequence). The V end lost 6 bases, the J end lost 0 bases, and 15 bases lay between the germline ends. The assay was immunoSEQ multiplex PCR, and TCRdb's table has in-frame clones only and misses some. The repertoire holds 3,400 or so clones, with 30% to 35% as singletons. This clone was seen only a few times. The rearrangement links TRBV7-7 to TRBJ2-1, with D maybe TRBD2 (6 bases). The input for sequencing was normal lung tissue next to the tumor, taken before any cancer treatment. The clonotype comes from a male donor aged 60 or over with stage III lung adenocarcinoma. Written as DNA, the CDR3 is TGTGCCAGCAGTCCAGCGGGCGGGGTCTCCTACAATGAGCAGTTCTTC. The encoded protein is CASSPAGGVSYNEQFF.